The entry that follows covers one TCR beta chain sequence. This record belongs to a study of shared clonotypes between healthy human individuals. It was CD45RO-negative cells, positively selected for CCR7, that made up naive CD8 cells, with terminally differentiated effector memory CD45RA+ cells excluded. Germline loops: CDR1 MNHNS, CDR2 SASEGT. Trimming removed 2 bases from V and 0 bases from J, with 11 bases in between. This CDR3 contains 15 residues. The protocol was immunoSEQ multiplex PCR, while the TCRdb copy is restricted to in-frame clones and leaves out a portion. The table records a few million clones, 80% to 95% of them present only once.

The V and J genes are TRBV6-1 and TRBJ2-7; D possibly corresponds to TRBD1 (5 bases). The TCR originated in a man younger than 30 in good health. Some clones in this sample may be carry-over from other donors' samples. The source material was naive CD8+ T cells from PBMCs. The CDR3 sequence: CASSERLQGSYEQYF. DNA for the CDR3: TGTGCCAGCAGTGAACGATTGCAGGGCTCCTACGAGCAGTACTTC.